This TCR beta chain appears in the sequencing data of a study of T cell responses to AZD1222 COVID-19 vaccine. Notes on the study in general: The donors showed a predominance of white British ancestry and of females, with possible underestimation of clonal diversity. As reported, nearly half of all spike-specific TCRs target variant regions that are unmutated.

Notes on this clone: No antigen is known for it.

The CDR3 length is 13 residues. V lost 4 bases and J 2 bases, leaving 9 bases between the germline ends. Germline V lookup: CDR1 SNHLY, CDR2 FYNNEI. Clones were sequenced by immunoSEQ multiplex PCR, and TCRdb holds only the in-frame ones, with some missing. The data show roughly 99,000 clones, around 89% seen once. This receptor was taken from an adult in good health. The material was peripheral blood, obtained on day 0 of AZD1222 vaccination. The chain couples TRBV2 to TRBJ2-7; TRBD1 is a possible D gene (6 bases). CDR3 protein: CASSADRTYEQYF. CDR3 bases: TGTGCCAGCAGTGCGGACAGAACCTACGAGCAGTACTTC.